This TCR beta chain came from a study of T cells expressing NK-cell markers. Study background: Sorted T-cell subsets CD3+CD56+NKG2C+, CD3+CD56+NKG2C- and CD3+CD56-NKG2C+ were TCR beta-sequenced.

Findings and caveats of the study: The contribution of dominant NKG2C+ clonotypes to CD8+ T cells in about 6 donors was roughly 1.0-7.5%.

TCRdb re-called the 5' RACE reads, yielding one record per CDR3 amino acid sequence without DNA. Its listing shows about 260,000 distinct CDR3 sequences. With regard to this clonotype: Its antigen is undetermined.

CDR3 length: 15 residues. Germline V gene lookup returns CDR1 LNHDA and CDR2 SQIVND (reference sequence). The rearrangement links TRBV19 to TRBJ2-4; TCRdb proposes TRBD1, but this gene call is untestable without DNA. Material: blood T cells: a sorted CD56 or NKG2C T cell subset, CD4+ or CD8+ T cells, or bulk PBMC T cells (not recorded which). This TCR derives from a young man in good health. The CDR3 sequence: CASGWTGSGKNIQYF.